These T cell receptor beta chains were read from a single sample in a study of Ad26.COV2.S vaccination and SARS-CoV-2 variants. The method was immunoSEQ multiplex PCR; TCRdb's version includes in-frame clones alone and lacks a portion of them. In the table there are more than 400,000 clones, about 92% of which are singletons. Sample: peripheral blood, taken in a trial of Ad26.COV2.S vaccine versus placebo. The receptors were sampled from a person between 18 and 59 years old who received the Ad26.COV2.S COVID-19 vaccine or a placebo. Each CDR3 is given with its conserved first and last residue. Each record gives: D gene, J gene, V gene, clone size, CDR3 protein, CDR3 DNA. D genes are given only for firm matches. Clone size is given for some rows only: seen once, a few or many times, or a class if the clone is expanded.

. TRBJ2-4 TRBV19 . CASSIVGQGIAKNIQYF TGTGCCAGTAGTATAGTTGGGCAGGGGATAGCCAAAAACATTCAGTACTTC
. TRBJ1-2 TRBV6-2/TRBV6-3 . CASSYWTENYGYTF TGTGCCAGCAGTTACTGGACCGAAAACTATGGCTACACCTTC
. TRBJ2-1 TRBV3-1/TRBV3-2 . CASSHVTACSYNEQFF TGTGCCAGCAGCCATGTGACGGCATGCTCCTACAATGAGCAGTTCTTC
. TRBJ1-5 TRBV9 . CASSVGGSNQPQHF TGTGCCAGCAGCGTAGGCGGGTCCAATCAGCCCCAGCATTTT
TRBD2 TRBJ2-5 TRBV11-2 . CATHSGGVETQYF TGTGCCACCCACAGCGGGGGCGTCGAGACCCAGTACTTC
TRBD1 TRBJ1-2 TRBV11-2 many CASSLRQGVKGYTF TGTGCCAGCAGCTTGCGACAGGGAGTAAAAGGCTACACCTTC
TRBD1 TRBJ1-5 TRBV6-5 . CASSYGTGHNQPQHF TGTGCCAGCAGTTACGGGACAGGGCACAATCAGCCCCAGCATTTT
. TRBJ2-7 TRBV4-3 . CASSQEAATYEQYF TGCGCCAGCAGCCAAGAGGCGGCGACCTACGAGCAGTACTTC
TRBD1 TRBJ1-1 TRBV5-1 . CASSSPGQGMNTEAFF TGCGCCAGCAGCTCCCCGGGACAGGGTATGAACACTGAAGCTTTCTTT
TRBD2 TRBJ2-3 TRBV6-1 . CASSDLLAGAHVVKQYF TGTGCCAGCAGTGACCTTCTAGCGGGGGCTCATGTTGTGAAGCAGTATTTT
. TRBJ1-6 TRBV18 . CASSPWESGNSPLHF TGTGCCAGCTCACCCTGGGAGAGCGGTAATTCACCCCTCCACTTT
. TRBJ2-3 TRBV6-5 . CASRRLLISTDTQYF TGTGCCAGCAGGAGACTACTCATTAGCACAGATACGCAGTATTTT
. TRBJ1-1 TRBV29-1 . CSVVRGNTEAFF TGCAGCGTTGTGCGGGGGAACACTGAAGCTTTCTTT
. TRBJ2-3 TRBV7-6 . CASSLAGRPGDTQYF TGTGCCAGCAGCTTGGCCGGACGCCCCGGGGATACGCAGTATTTT
. TRBJ1-1 TRBV18 . CASSPRTTQVTSAFF TGTGCCAGCTCACCTAGAACCACACAAGTCACATCAGCTTTCTTT
. TRBJ2-7 TRBV5-6 . CASSPAVAYEQYF TGTGCCAGCAGCCCAGCGGTCGCCTACGAGCAGTACTTC
. TRBJ2-1 TRBV20-1 . CSASTYNEQFF TGCAGTGCTAGTACGTACAATGAGCAGTTCTTC
. TRBJ1-6 TRBV28 . CASSLFPAPNSPLHF TGTGCCAGCAGTTTATTTCCAGCCCCTAATTCACCCCTCCACTTT
. TRBJ2-7 TRBV18 . CASSPYRVDYEQYF TGTGCCAGCTCACCCTACAGGGTAGATTACGAGCAGTACTTC
TRBD1 TRBJ2-5 TRBV19 once CASSEGQGPQETQYF TGTGCCAGTAGTGAGGGACAGGGACCGCAAGAGACCCAGTACTTC
. TRBJ1-3 TRBV7-9 . CASSLRYRDSGNTIYF TGTGCCAGCAGCTTACGGTACAGGGACTCTGGAAACACCATATATTTT
TRBD2 TRBJ2-1 TRBV28 . CASSPGGLAGYNEQFF TGTGCCAGCAGTCCCGGGGGACTAGCGGGGTACAATGAGCAGTTCTTC
. TRBJ2-5 TRBV12-3/TRBV12-4 . CASSYSLRETQYF TGTGCCAGCAGTTACAGCCTCAGGGAGACCCAGTACTTC
TRBD2 TRBJ2-5 TRBV27 . CASSYTLGGETQYF TGTGCCAGCAGCTACACTCTCGGGGGGGAGACCCAGTACTTC
. TRBJ2-3 TRBV10-3 . CAIRGAGAGDTQYF TGTGCCATCAGGGGCGCGGGGGCGGGGGATACGCAGTATTTT
TRBD1 TRBJ1-2 TRBV4-1 . CASSQDDRVGSWSGYTF TGCGCCAGCAGCCAAGATGACAGGGTAGGCTCGTGGAGTGGCTACACCTTC
. TRBJ1-1 TRBV5-4 once CASSLPSVNTEAFF TGTGCCAGCAGCTTACCCTCGGTGAACACTGAAGCTTTCTTT
. TRBJ1-2 TRBV28 . CAWGSDNYGYTF TGTGCCTGGGGCAGCGACAACTATGGCTACACCTTC
. TRBJ2-5 TRBV25-1 . CASSEVETQYF TGTGCCAGCAGTGAAGTGGAGACCCAGTACTTC
TRBD2 TRBJ2-1 TRBV5-1 . CASSTISGGTYNEQFF TGCGCCAGCAGCACCATTAGCGGGGGGACGTACAATGAGCAGTTCTTC
. TRBJ2-7 TRBV30 . CACGLGGYEQYF TGTGCCTGTGGTCTAGGGGGGTACGAGCAGTACTTC
TRBD2 TRBJ2-2 TRBV5-1 . CASSLIAGGITGELFF TGCGCCAGCAGCTTGATAGCGGGGGGGATCACCGGGGAGCTGTTTTTT
TRBD1 TRBJ2-3 TRBV4-3 . CASSLSPGTASTDTQYF TGCGCCAGCAGCCTGTCACCCGGGACAGCCTCCACAGATACGCAGTATTTT
. TRBJ2-7 TRBV6-2/TRBV6-3 . CASSHGAGYAYEQYF TGTGCCAGCAGCCACGGGGCAGGGTACGCCTACGAGCAGTACTTC
TRBD1 TRBJ2-4 TRBV23-1 . CASSKGQVGNIQYF TGCGCCAGCAGTAAGGGACAGGTAGGAAACATTCAGTACTTC
. TRBJ1-1 TRBV14 . CASSQVWNTEAFF TGTGCCAGCAGCCAAGTTTGGAACACTGAAGCTTTCTTT
. TRBJ1-3 TRBV4-3 . CASSHQALGDRGSGNTIYF TGCGCCAGCAGCCATCAAGCTCTCGGGGATAGGGGCTCTGGAAACACCATATATTTT
. TRBJ2-3 TRBV7-2 . CASSHTRGGTDTQYF TGTGCCAGCAGCCACACGCGGGGAGGCACAGATACGCAGTATTTT
. TRBJ1-2 TRBV14 . CASSPLTPGYGYTF TGTGCCAGCAGCCCTTTGACCCCAGGCTATGGCTACACCTTC
. TRBJ2-2 TRBV6-2/TRBV6-3 . CASSLGPLPEGAGELFF TGTGCCAGCAGTCTGGGCCCCTTACCGGAGGGGGCCGGGGAGCTGTTTTTT
. TRBJ2-1 TRBV20-1 . CSTSPSYNEQFF TGCAGCACTAGTCCCTCCTACAATGAGCAGTTCTTC
TRBD2 TRBJ2-3 TRBV4-2 . CASSQDLASGTPPQYF TGTGCCAGCAGCCAAGATCTAGCGAGCGGGACCCCCCCGCAGTATTTT
. TRBJ2-1 TRBV4-3 . CASSQDTGTLSYNEQFF TGCGCCAGCAGCCAAGATACTGGGACACTCTCCTACAATGAGCAGTTCTTC
. TRBJ2-7 TRBV28 . CATAGGGEQYF TGTGCCACCGCCGGGGGAGGAGAGCAGTACTTC
TRBD1 TRBJ2-2 TRBV4-3 . CASSQKGGAGTGELFF TGCGCCAGCAGCCAAAAAGGGGGCGCGGGCACCGGGGAGCTGTTTTTT
. TRBJ2-7 TRBV4-3 . CASSQDPGQYYEQYF TGCGCCAGCAGCCAAGACCCAGGACAGTACTACGAGCAGTACTTC
. TRBJ2-5 TRBV7-2 few CASSLGRARLRETQYF TGTGCCAGCAGCTTAGGCCGGGCTAGGTTAAGAGAGACCCAGTACTTC
TRBD1 TRBJ2-7 TRBV6-5 . CASSPGQSYEQYF TGTGCCAGCAGCCCGGGACAGTCCTACGAGCAGTACTTC